The sequence of this T cell receptor beta chain was determined in a study of T-cell memory formation after mild COVID-19. Study details: TCR clusters showed largely donor specificity.

For this clonotype: Its matching antigen is unknown.

Study-level findings and limits: Contracting CD4+ clones lay largely in CM and EM, with CD8+ ones residing in EMRA. Several responding clones turned up in pre-infection memory, indicating that cross-reactive memory may have taken part.

This CDR3 spans 13 amino acids. Between the trimmed V and J ends, which lost 4 bases and 7 bases, there was a span of 13 bases. CDR1 is SEHNR and CDR2 is FQNEAQ in the germline V gene (reference sequence). MiXCR was run by TCRdb on the 5' RACE reads, yielding one entry per CDR3 protein. Among about 340,000 distinct CDR3 sequences, under 25% were seen once, and the ten largest hold approximately 13%. This sequence originates from an adult woman who had mild COVID-19 (a few samples of this study predate the infection). Cell type and time point are not known. The sample was PBMCs or a T cell subset sorted from them (not recorded which). V gene TRBV7-9 combines with J gene TRBJ1-2; maybe TRBD1 (6 bases). CDR3 in amino acids: CASSSTGRGGYTF. The CDR3 DNA reads TGTGCCAGCAGCTCTACAGGGAGGGGTGGCTACACCTTC.